This TCR beta chain was obtained from a study of T cells in localized non-small cell lung cancer. About this clone: Its antigen is as yet unknown.

Study-level findings and limits: For the top 100 tumor clones, a median roughly 55 also appeared in adjacent lung. Without multi-region sequencing, intratumor heterogeneity could not be excluded. Higher blood T cell density tracked longer overall survival. Uninvolved nearby lung showed the greatest T cell clonality, exceeding that found in tumor.

Produced via immunoSEQ multiplex PCR; TCRdb's table is partial and in-frame only. The sample carries 9,500 to 11,000 clones, more than 90% recorded once. V gave up 6 bases and J gave up 6 bases, with 15 bases separating them. The germline V gene has CDR1 MDHEN and CDR2 SYDVKM. The CDR3 is 14 amino acids. The chain has TRBV28 and TRBJ2-1; weak D call: TRBD2 (6 bases). Source: peripheral blood, taken before any cancer treatment. The clonotype originates from a male donor at least 60 years old with stage III lung adenocarcinoma. This chain's CDR3 is CASRAGLGGNEQFF. The CDR3 DNA follows: TGTGCCAGCAGGGCGGGGTTGGGTGGCAATGAGCAGTTCTTC.